Listed below are T cell receptor beta chains from one sample, sequenced in a study of long-term antiretroviral therapy in people with HIV. Measured with immunoSEQ multiplex PCR; TCRdb has only the in-frame clones, and not every one. The sample contains approximately 17,000 clones, around 80% of which appear only once. Sequencing was performed on unsorted PBMCs, taken 0.6 years after starting antiretroviral therapy. The receptor set was obtained from a woman between 18 and 30 years old with HIV. CDR3s leave out the opening cysteine and the closing phenylalanine or tryptophan. Size is omitted from some rows. Given values are once, few, many or a class for expanded clones.

j_call v_call clone_size cdr3_aa
TRBJ1-5 TRBV28 few ASSPWSGNQPQH
TRBJ1-2 TRBV28 - ASSRTGGILGGYT
TRBJ2-3 TRBV2 - ASILSGRGDTQY
TRBJ2-7 TRBV2 - ASSTGQTYEQY
TRBJ2-3 TRBV28 - ASRQYGGRAGSDTQY
TRBJ1-1 TRBV11-2 - ASSRGTGPRGAEAF
TRBJ2-7 TRBV4-2 - ASSIGTGRDEQY
TRBJ1-3 TRBV18 few ASSPMVASGNTIY
TRBJ2-3 TRBV27 - ASSPRAGGDTQY
TRBJ2-5 TRBV7-9 - ASSLSGVLETQY
TRBJ1-3 TRBV4-2 - ATQTTGGEGNTIY
TRBJ2-7 TRBV13 - ASSLGGSYEQY
TRBJ1-2 TRBV2 - ASSREVAGAYGYT
TRBJ2-7 TRBV10-3 - AISATYEQY
TRBJ2-1 TRBV27 - ASSSSSGTYNEQF
TRBJ2-7 TRBV5-1 - ASSLAWQLGTDYEQY
TRBJ2-7 TRBV9 - ASSGDQGSLYEQY
TRBJ1-5 TRBV7-9 - ASSSRGLYSNQPQH
TRBJ2-1 TRBV18 - ASSPLLASSSYNEQF
TRBJ1-1 TRBV5-4 - ASSFDDTEAF
TRBJ2-3 TRBV2 - ATRLTDTQY
TRBJ2-7 TRBV6-1 - ASSFSGGRDEQY
TRBJ2-7 TRBV7-9 - ASSLSGDEQY
TRBJ2-7 TRBV5-1 - ASTEGVGAYEQY
TRBJ1-2 TRBV5-6 - ASSSQGSYGYT
TRBJ1-1 TRBV6-6 - ASSYTTTGTEAF
TRBJ2-1 TRBV5-6 - ASSLKGTSGYNEQF
TRBJ2-1 TRBV7-2 - ASSFSGLAAYNEQF
TRBJ2-3 TRBV9 once ASQARGASTDTQY
TRBJ2-3 TRBV5-6 - ASSETSGENGDTQY
TRBJ2-5 TRBV7-2 - ASSLELAGGRTQY
TRBJ2-5 TRBV5-4 - ASSSPTGGETQY
TRBJ1-3 TRBV18 - ASSLPTGFGNTIY
TRBJ2-5 TRBV5-1 - ASSSVTSGGQTQY
TRBJ2-5 TRBV5-1 - ASSGEGLIQETQY
TRBJ1-2 TRBV7-2 - ASSLAAGFGRGYT
TRBJ1-1 TRBV30 - AWRGALRTEAF
TRBJ2-1 TRBV5-4 few ASSGSLLAGGGREQF
TRBJ2-1 TRBV9 - ASSPGGSYNEQF
TRBJ2-7 TRBV7-5 - AGRGQGFHEQY
TRBJ2-5 TRBV7-9 few ASSLVGGRQETQY
TRBJ2-2 TRBV29-1 - SASEATGELF
TRBJ2-1 TRBV29-1 - SVLGGGAVDEQF
TRBJ2-5 TRBV7-9 - ASSSPRGVTQETQY
TRBJ1-3 TRBV28 - ASRLQGYSGNTIY
TRBJ2-6 TRBV9 once ASSDSGANVLT
TRBJ1-2 TRBV7-9 once ASSLATAGYGYT
TRBJ2-1 TRBV7-9 - ASSFLPSSYNEQF
TRBJ2-2 TRBV11-1 - ASSLPGTGELF
TRBJ1-1 TRBV19 - ASRRQGNTEAF
TRBJ2-1 TRBV5-1 - ASGRDSTSNEQF
TRBJ2-7 TRBV5-5 - ASSLDGTYEQY
TRBJ2-6 TRBV7-3 - ASSSRTGSGANVLT
TRBJ2-7 TRBV5-6 - ASRLTGSYEQY
TRBJ1-1 TRBV9 - ASSPTGSTEAF